What follows describes a single T cell receptor (beta chain). The target antigen is unknown. Using approximately 200 ng DNA, tens of thousands of T cell genomes, the sorted-subset replicate PCRs were run. Using immunoSEQ multiplex PCR, the repertoire was profiled, and TCRdb retains in-frame clones only, with some absent. The sample lists roughly 170,000 clones, 66% seen once, with more than 9% in the top ten. The V gene end was trimmed by 5 bases and the J gene end by 5 bases; junction bases not matched to a gene: 18. There are 17 residues in the CDR3. Per germline, CDR1 MGHRA and CDR2 YSYEKL. This sample stems from a study of shared clonotypes between healthy human individuals. General study results and limits: Estimated richness values were generally larger in naive subsets than in memory subsets.

The receptor's source is a man aged 30 to 45 in good health. The sequenced material came from memory CD4+ T cells sorted from blood. Subset specified: CD45RA-negative fraction. The V gene is TRBV4-1, the J gene TRBJ2-7; 7 bases match TRBD2. CDR3 loop: CASSTPREAPLSDEQYF. CDR3 nucleotides: TGCGCCAGCAGCACTCCTCGGGAGGCACCACTTTCCGACGAGCAGTACTTC.